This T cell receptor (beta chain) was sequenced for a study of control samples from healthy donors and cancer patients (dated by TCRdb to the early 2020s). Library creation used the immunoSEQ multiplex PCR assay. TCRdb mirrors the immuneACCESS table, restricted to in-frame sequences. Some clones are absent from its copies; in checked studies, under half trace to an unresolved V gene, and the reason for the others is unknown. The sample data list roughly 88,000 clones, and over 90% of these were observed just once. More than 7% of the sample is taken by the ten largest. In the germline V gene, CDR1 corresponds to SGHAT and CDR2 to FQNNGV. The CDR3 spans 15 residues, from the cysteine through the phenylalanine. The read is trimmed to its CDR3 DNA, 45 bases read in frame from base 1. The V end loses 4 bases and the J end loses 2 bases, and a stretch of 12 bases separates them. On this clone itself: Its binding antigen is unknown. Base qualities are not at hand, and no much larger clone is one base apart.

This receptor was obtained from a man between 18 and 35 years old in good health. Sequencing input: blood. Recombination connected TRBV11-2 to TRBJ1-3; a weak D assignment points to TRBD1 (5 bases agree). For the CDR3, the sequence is CASSWNGGAGNTIYF. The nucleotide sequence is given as TGTGCCAGCAGCTGGAACGGGGGGGCTGGAAACACCATATATTTT.